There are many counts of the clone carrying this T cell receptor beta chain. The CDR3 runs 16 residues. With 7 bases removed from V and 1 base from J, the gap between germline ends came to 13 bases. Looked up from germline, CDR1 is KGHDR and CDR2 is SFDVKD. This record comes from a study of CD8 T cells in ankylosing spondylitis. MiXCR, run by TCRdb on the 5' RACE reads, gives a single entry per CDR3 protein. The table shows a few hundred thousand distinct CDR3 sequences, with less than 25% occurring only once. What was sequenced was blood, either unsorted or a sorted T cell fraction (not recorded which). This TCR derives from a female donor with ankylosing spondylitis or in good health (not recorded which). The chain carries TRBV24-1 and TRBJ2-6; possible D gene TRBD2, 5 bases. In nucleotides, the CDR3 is TGTGCCACCAGCCCAAACCCGGGGTCTGGGGCCAACGTCCTGACTTTC. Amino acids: CATSPNPGSGANVLTF.